What follows is one TCR beta chain and its context. Its antigen is still unknown. V was shortened by 5 bases and J by 3 bases, with 5 bases between the two germline ends. This CDR3 is 11 amino acids long. Per the germline V gene, CDR1 is MNHNS and CDR2 is SASEGT. These data come from a study of a mutant IDH1 vaccine in newly diagnosed glioma. Study at large: A roughly 60% male, approximately 38% female split and a mean age of about 40 years characterized treated patients. Before enrollment, the patients had been treated with radiotherapy alone, temozolomide alone, or both together. Most of them had received both.

Findings of the study overall: Detectable vaccine-induced immune responses arose in over 90% of patients.

Generated by immunoSEQ multiplex PCR, the TCRdb table keeps only in-frame clones and is missing some. The sample contains 50,000 to 65,000 clones, roughly 80% of which appear only once. Regarding time point: baseline, week 1 (first vaccination visit). Treatment described: pre-vaccination baseline after standard-of-care therapy. Sequences were derived from PBMCs, sampled from a glioma patient treated with radiotherapy, temozolomide or both. The chain employs TRBV6-1 and TRBJ2-7; D gene ambiguous. The receptor was derived from a man aged 18 to 30 with glioma. The CDR3 sequence is CASSPFYEQYF. In DNA, the CDR3 is TGTGCCAGCAGTCCATTCTACGAGCAGTACTTC.